The 20 T cell receptor beta chains listed next were all sequenced from one sample in a study of cytomegalovirus exposure and HLA in healthy donors. Primers included in the PCR were 60 Vbeta and 13 Jbeta primers. The table came from immunoSEQ multiplex PCR; TCRdb's copy has only in-frame clones and leaves some out. Of 150,000 to 180,000 clones in the sample, approximately 80% were seen once. Sequences were obtained from PBMCs. The source of these receptors is a woman in her thirties or forties in good health and CMV-seropositive.

This clone was recorded once. The genes are TRBV6-1 and TRBJ2-2; TRBD1 might be the D (5 bases). The germline CDR1 and CDR2 sequences are MNHNS and SASEGT. Trimming removed 0 bases at V and 3 bases at J, with 14 bases between. The length of the CDR3 is 17 residues. CDR3 region: CASSEAIAKGYTGELFF. The CDR3 DNA sequence: TGTGCCAGCAGTGAAGCAATCGCAAAGGGGTACACCGGGGAGCTGTTTTTT.

The rearrangement joins TRBV29-1 to TRBJ1-4; TRBD1 might be the D (6 bases). Germline assignment: CDR1 SQVTM and CDR2 ANQGSEA. The V gene lost 7 bases and the J gene lost 4 bases, with 16 bases spanning the gap. This CDR3 is 14 amino acids long. The CDR3 sequence: CSGTRTALNEKLFF. The CDR3 DNA is TGCAGCGGGACCCGGACAGCTCTTAATGAAAAACTGTTTTTT. Full variable domain (rest looked up from reference TRBV29-1 and TRBJ1-4): SAVISQKPSRDICQRGTSLTIQCQVDSQVTMMFWYRQQPGQSLTLIATANQGSEATYESGFVIDKFPISRPNLTFSTLTVSNMSPEDSSIYLCSGTRTALNEKLFFGSGTQLSVL.

This clone came up a few times. The rearrangement joins TRBV19 to TRBJ1-5; a possible D gene is TRBD1 (5 bases). The CDR3 length is 15 residues. Trimming stripped 3 bases from V and 5 bases from J, with 14 bases between. Germline CDR1 LNHDA, CDR2 SQIVND (reference sequence). The CDR3 sequence is CASSISWAGDQPQHF. The CDR3 nucleotides are TGTGCCAGTAGTATCAGTTGGGCGGGGGATCAGCCCCAGCATTTT.

The CDR3 is CASSNRGFQGNSNQPQHF. CDR3 in DNA: TGTGCCAGCAGTAACAGGGGGTTCCAAGGTAATAGCAATCAGCCCCAGCATTTT. The chain uses TRBV28 and TRBJ1-5; 8 nucleotides match TRBD1. J gave up 0 bases and V 5 bases, and 12 bases lay outside the gene matches. The length of the CDR3 is 18 residues. CDR1 is MDHEN, CDR2 SYDVKM, per germline.

Only a few counts were recorded for this clone. This chain uses TRBV5-1 with TRBJ2-5; 11 nucleotides match TRBD2. The CDR3 consists of 15 residues. Unmatched junction bases numbered 6, after V lost 4 bases and J lost 4 bases. Germline CDR1 reads SGHRS; CDR2 reads YFSETQ. In nucleotides, the CDR3 is TGCGCCAGCAGCGATAGCGGGAGGGCCGCAGAGACCCAGTACTTC. It encodes CASSDSGRAAETQYF.

The chain is built from TRBV10-2 and TRBJ1-5, with TRBD1 matching 10 bases. The germline V gene has CDR1 WSHSY and CDR2 SAAADI. V was clipped by 5 bases and J by 3 bases; unmatched bases: 7. CDR3 length: 16 residues. In DNA form, the CDR3 reads TGCGCCAGCAGTCCACTTGGGACAGGGGTCAATCAGCCCCAGCATTTT. Encoded protein: CASSPLGTGVNQPQHF.

V and J are TRBV6-5 and TRBJ2-7; a possible D gene is TRBD2 (6 bases). The germline CDR1 and CDR2 sequences are MNHEY and SVGAGI. V lost 2 bases and J lost 5, with 16 bases in between. The CDR3 runs to 15 residues. The CDR3 here is CASSYGLASGHEQYF. The CDR3 DNA sequence: TGTGCCAGCAGTTACGGGCTAGCGTCGGGCCACGAGCAGTACTTC.

The rearrangement joins TRBV29-1 to TRBJ2-2; D might be TRBD2 (7 bases). The germline V gene encodes CDR1 SQVTM and CDR2 ANQGSEA. The CDR3 has 14 amino acids. V was trimmed by 6 bases and J by 6 bases, leaving 17 bases between them. The CDR3 DNA is TGCAGCGTACCTGGGGGGGCGTACGCCGGGGAGCTGTTTTTT. It translates to CSVPGGAYAGELFF.

The chain employs TRBV11-2 and TRBJ1-3, with 11 bases lining up with TRBD1. CDR1 and CDR2 (germline): SGHAT, FQNNGV. The CDR3 runs to 16 residues. J lost 4 bases, V lost 6 bases, and 8 bases had no gene match. This CDR3 is CASRGGTGGYGNTIYF. The CDR3 coding sequence is TGTGCCAGCAGGGGCGGGACAGGGGGGTACGGAAACACCATATATTTT.

This clone was counted a few times. The CDR3 here is CAWSGRAGTKTNQPQHF. As DNA, the CDR3 is TGTGCCTGGAGTGGAAGGGCAGGGACTAAAACCAATCAGCCCCAGCATTTT. J is TRBJ1-5 and V is TRBV30, with D tentatively TRBD1 (5 bases). Trimming removed 1 base from V and 3 bases from J, with 19 bases in between. CDR3 length: 17 residues. The germline V gene encodes CDR1 GTSNPN and CDR2 SVGIG (reference sequence).

In its sample, this clone was seen once. The rearrangement joins TRBV29-1 to TRBJ1-1, with D hard to call. CDR1 is SQVTM, CDR2 ANQGSEA, per germline. The V end lost 3 bases, the J end lost 9 bases, and 11 bases lay between the germline ends. CDR3 length: 11 amino acids. This CDR3 is CSVDFEPQAFF. The CDR3 bases are TGCAGCGTTGATTTTGAGCCCCAAGCTTTCTTT.

V is TRBV7-6 and J is TRBJ2-1, with a weak D call TRBD2 (5 bases). Germline-derived CDR1 and CDR2 are SGHVS and FNYEAQ. This CDR3 spans 13 amino acids. V lost 5 bases and J 9 bases, leaving 14 bases between the germline ends. The CDR3 DNA reads TGTGCCAGCAGCCTAGATTGGGGAGTTGAGCAGTTCTTC. Protein product: CASSLDWGVEQFF.

The chain carries TRBV5-1 and TRBJ2-2; TRBD1 agrees at 10 bases. Germline CDR1 SGHRS, CDR2 YFSETQ. The CDR3 has 17 amino acids. V shed 3 bases and J 4 bases; nucleotides not matched to a gene: 9. The CDR3 DNA reads TGCGCCAGCAGCTGGGGGAGACAGGGGGCGAGCACCGGGGAGCTGTTTTTT. Protein sequence: CASSWGRQGASTGELFF.

The rearrangement links TRBV18 to TRBJ2-7; 7 nucleotides match TRBD1. CDR1 and CDR2 (germline): KGHSH, LQKENI. With 2 bases clipped from V and 2 bases from J, the junction kept 6 bases outside the gene matches. There are 15 residues in the CDR3. Here the CDR3 DNA reads TGTGCCAGCTCACCATTGGACAGGTCAACCTACGAGCAGTACTTC. Its protein is CASSPLDRSTYEQYF. Supplemented by reference TRBV18 and TRBJ2-7, the full variable domain reads NAGVMQNPRHLVRRRGQEARLRCSPMKGHSHVYWYRQLPEEGLKFMVYLQKENIIDESGMPKERFSAEFPKEGPSILRIQQVVRGDSAAYFCASSPLDRSTYEQYFGPGTRLTVT.

The chain recombines TRBV10-1 with TRBJ2-1, with TRBD1 as a possible D gene (6 bases). The CDR3 spans 12 residues. Trimming left V 4 bases short and J 7 bases short, with 8 bases between. Germline CDR1 is WNHNN and CDR2 is SYGVQD (reference sequence). The CDR3 spells CASSGGGNEQFF. CDR3 nucleotide sequence: TGCGCCAGCAGTGGAGGGGGAAATGAGCAGTTCTTC.

This clone appeared a single time. The V gene is TRBV30, the J gene TRBJ2-5, with 12 bases identical to TRBD2. The CDR3 sequence is 18 residues long. Per the germline V gene, CDR1 is GTSNPN and CDR2 is SVGIG (reference sequence). Unmatched junction bases numbered 13, after V lost 0 bases and J lost 5 bases. This CDR3 is CAWSVRGLAGGPWETQYF. Written as DNA, the CDR3 is TGTGCCTGGAGTGTACGGGGGCTAGCGGGAGGGCCCTGGGAGACCCAGTACTTC.

This chain joins TRBV10-1 and TRBJ2-2; possibly TRBD1 for D (5 bases). The V end lost 6 bases, the J end lost 8 bases, and 13 bases lay between the germline ends. The CDR3 loop spans 13 amino acids. Germline loops: CDR1 WNHNN, CDR2 SYGVQD (reference sequence). The CDR3 loop reads CASSEGEWGELFF. CDR3 in DNA: TGCGCCAGCAGCGAAGGGGAATGGGGGGAGCTGTTTTTT.

J is TRBJ2-7 and V is TRBV11-2, with D unclear. V dropped 2 bases and J dropped 6 bases, with 8 bases sitting between them. Looked up from germline, CDR1 is SGHAT and CDR2 is FQNNGV. The CDR3 runs to 12 residues. CDR3 nucleotide sequence: TGTGCCAGCAGCTTAATAGTCCCCGAGCAGTACTTC. Its translation is CASSLIVPEQYF.

This clone turned up a few times. The chain uses TRBV29-1 and TRBJ1-2; TRBD1 matches 7 bases. The trim removed 1 base at V and 2 bases at J, leaving 7 bases unmatched. CDR1 is SQVTM and CDR2 is ANQGSEA in the germline V gene. This CDR3 has 15 residues. CDR3 residues: CSVEGLTGRNYGYTF. In DNA, the CDR3 is TGCAGCGTTGAAGGTCTGACAGGGAGGAACTATGGCTACACCTTC.

The chain combines TRBV4-2 with TRBJ2-1, with 10 bases identical to TRBD2. The germline CDR1 and CDR2 sequences are LGHNA and YNFKEQ. The trim removed 4 bases at V and 9 bases at J, leaving 15 bases unmatched. The CDR3 is made up of 17 amino acids. Written as DNA, the CDR3 is TGTGCCAGCAGCCGAGGACTAGCGGACCCTAAACGGGGTGAGCAGTTCTTC. Protein: CASSRGLADPKRGEQFF.